The clone carrying this T cell receptor (beta chain) was seen repeatedly, ten times or more. Antigen: not known. TCRdb redid the calling of the 5' RACE reads with MiXCR, one entry per CDR3 protein. The data contain 300,000 to 350,000 distinct CDR3 sequences, 3% to 4.5% of them seen just once; the ten biggest clones take up less than 25%. This sample stems from a study of T cells after yellow fever vaccination. Findings of the study overall: Sorted repertoires could include abundant contaminating clonotypes from bulk cells.

J gave up 4 bases and V 6 bases, and 4 bases lay outside the gene matches. CDR1 DFQATT and CDR2 SNEGSKA come from the germline V gene (reference sequence). The CDR3 consists of 13 residues. This TCR was sampled from a man between 18 and 35 years old who received the YFV17D yellow fever vaccine. The input for sequencing was PBMCs, taken 5 days after the yellow fever booster vaccination. The J gene is TRBJ1-5, the V gene TRBV20-1, with 9 bases fitting TRBD1. CDR3 amino acids: CSAQGQGNQPQHF. CDR3 DNA sequence: TGCAGTGCCCAGGGACAGGGTAATCAGCCCCAGCATTTT.